The 9 T cell receptor beta chains presented below share a single source sample, sequenced in a study of blood T cell repertoires in COVID-19. Measured with immunoSEQ multiplex PCR; TCRdb has only the in-frame clones, and not every one. The sample carries about 220,000 clones, roughly 84% recorded once. Sequencing used peripheral blood. Receptor source: a man aged 40-55 years with active or convalescent COVID-19.

J is TRBJ1-2 and V is TRBV19, with 7 positions matching TRBD1. V lost 2 bases to trimming and J lost 3 bases; unmatched junction nucleotides: 6. The CDR3 consists of 15 residues. Germline CDR1 and CDR2: LNHDA and SQIVND (reference sequence). This CDR3 reads CASSISAGTDYGYTF. The CDR3 coding sequence is TGTGCCAGTAGTATATCCGCCGGGACAGACTATGGCTACACCTTC. Based on the CDR3 plus reference TRBV19 and TRBJ1-2, the full variable domain is DGGITQSPKYLFRKEGQNVTLSCEQNLNHDAMYWYRQDPGQGLRLIYYSQIVNDFQKGDIAEGYSVSREKKESFPLTVTSAQKNPTAFYLCASSISAGTDYGYTFGSGTRLTVV.

The V gene is TRBV19, the J gene TRBJ1-1; 10 bases align to TRBD1. The ends lost 3 bases at V and 0 bases at J; junction bases unmatched: 4. This CDR3 contains 16 residues. Germline lookup yields CDR1 LNHDA and CDR2 SQIVND (reference sequence). CDR3 sequence (DNA): TGTGCCAGTAGTATCGGACAGGGGGTTATGAACACTGAAGCTTTCTTT. Translation gives CASSIGQGVMNTEAFF.

The rearrangement uses TRBV9 and TRBJ2-1; perhaps TRBD1 as D (6 bases). The V gene's germline CDR1 is SGDLS and CDR2 YYNGEE. The V gene lost 2 bases and the J gene lost 1 base, with 13 bases spanning the gap. The CDR3 has 16 amino acids. CDR3 loop: CASSVKGGVSYNEQFF. The CDR3 DNA sequence: TGTGCCAGCAGCGTGAAAGGGGGAGTTTCCTACAATGAGCAGTTCTTC.

The rearrangement uses TRBV10-2 and TRBJ2-1, with no clear D. Trimming removed 6 bases at V and 5 bases at J, with 5 bases between. Germline CDR1 is WSHSY and CDR2 is SAAADI. This CDR3 region has 11 residues. The CDR3, as DNA: TGCGCCAGCAGCCCTAACAATGAGCAGTTCTTC. This sequence encodes CASSPNNEQFF.

In DNA, the CDR3 is TGCGCCAGCAGCCCGACAGGGGAAGATACGCAGTATTTT. Translated, it gives CASSPTGEDTQYF. The rearrangement uses TRBV5-1 and TRBJ2-3; 8 positions match TRBD1. V trimming: 4 bases; J trimming: 5 bases; junction bases outside the gene matches: 3. This CDR3 contains 13 residues. CDR1 and CDR2 (germline): SGHRS, YFSETQ. Variable domain in full (rest from reference TRBV5-1 and TRBJ2-3): KAGVTQTPRYLIKTRGQQVTLSCSPISGHRSVSWYQQTPGQGLQFLFEYFSETQRNKGNFPGRFSGRQFSNSRSEMNVSTLELGDSALYLCASSPTGEDTQYFGPGTRLTVL.

V and J are TRBV13 and TRBJ2-3; tentatively, D is TRBD2 (6 bases). The germline V gene has CDR1 PRHDT and CDR2 FYEKMQ (reference sequence). The CDR3 loop spans 13 amino acids. The V and J ends lost 5 bases and 3 bases respectively, with 9 bases between them. CDR3 region: CASSPGGTDTQYF. CDR3 coding DNA: TGTGCCAGCAGCCCCGGGGGAACAGATACGCAGTATTTT.

The count of this clone is one. The rearrangement links TRBV5-4 to TRBJ2-3; 8 bases match TRBD2. The CDR3 has 14 amino acids. CDR1 and CDR2 (germline): SGHNT, YYREEE (reference sequence). V shed 5 bases and J 4 bases; nucleotides not matched to a gene: 6. CDR3 loop: CASRPGGVPDTQYF. The DNA for the CDR3 is TGTGCCAGCAGACCCGGGGGGGTCCCAGATACGCAGTATTTT.

The CDR3 region is CASSGQGGYGYTF. The CDR3 DNA reads TGTGCCAGTAGTGGCCAGGGGGGTTATGGCTACACCTTC. This sequence joins TRBV19 and TRBJ1-2; TRBD1 agrees at 7 bases. CDR3 length equals 13 residues. CDR1 is LNHDA, CDR2 SQIVND, per germline (reference sequence). Germline trimming cut 5 bases from V and 5 bases from J; bases unmatched to any gene: 5. Full variable domain (remainder filled in from reference TRBV19 and TRBJ1-2): DGGITQSPKYLFRKEGQNVTLSCEQNLNHDAMYWYRQDPGQGLRLIYYSQIVNDFQKGDIAEGYSVSREKKESFPLTVTSAQKNPTAFYLCASSGQGGYGYTFGSGTRLTVV.

As for this clone: A much larger clonotype is one base distant, so this may be a read error. The chain is built from TRBV11-2 and TRBJ1-4; 10 nucleotides line up with TRBD1. The germline V gene has CDR1 SGHAT and CDR2 FQNNGV. J was trimmed by 4 bases and V by 5 bases; bases with no gene match: 4. The CDR3 is made up of 15 amino acids. As DNA, the CDR3 is TGTGCCAGCAGCCCCCGGACAGGGGGTAATGAAAAACTGTTTTTT. Amino acid sequence: CASSPRTGGNEKLFF.